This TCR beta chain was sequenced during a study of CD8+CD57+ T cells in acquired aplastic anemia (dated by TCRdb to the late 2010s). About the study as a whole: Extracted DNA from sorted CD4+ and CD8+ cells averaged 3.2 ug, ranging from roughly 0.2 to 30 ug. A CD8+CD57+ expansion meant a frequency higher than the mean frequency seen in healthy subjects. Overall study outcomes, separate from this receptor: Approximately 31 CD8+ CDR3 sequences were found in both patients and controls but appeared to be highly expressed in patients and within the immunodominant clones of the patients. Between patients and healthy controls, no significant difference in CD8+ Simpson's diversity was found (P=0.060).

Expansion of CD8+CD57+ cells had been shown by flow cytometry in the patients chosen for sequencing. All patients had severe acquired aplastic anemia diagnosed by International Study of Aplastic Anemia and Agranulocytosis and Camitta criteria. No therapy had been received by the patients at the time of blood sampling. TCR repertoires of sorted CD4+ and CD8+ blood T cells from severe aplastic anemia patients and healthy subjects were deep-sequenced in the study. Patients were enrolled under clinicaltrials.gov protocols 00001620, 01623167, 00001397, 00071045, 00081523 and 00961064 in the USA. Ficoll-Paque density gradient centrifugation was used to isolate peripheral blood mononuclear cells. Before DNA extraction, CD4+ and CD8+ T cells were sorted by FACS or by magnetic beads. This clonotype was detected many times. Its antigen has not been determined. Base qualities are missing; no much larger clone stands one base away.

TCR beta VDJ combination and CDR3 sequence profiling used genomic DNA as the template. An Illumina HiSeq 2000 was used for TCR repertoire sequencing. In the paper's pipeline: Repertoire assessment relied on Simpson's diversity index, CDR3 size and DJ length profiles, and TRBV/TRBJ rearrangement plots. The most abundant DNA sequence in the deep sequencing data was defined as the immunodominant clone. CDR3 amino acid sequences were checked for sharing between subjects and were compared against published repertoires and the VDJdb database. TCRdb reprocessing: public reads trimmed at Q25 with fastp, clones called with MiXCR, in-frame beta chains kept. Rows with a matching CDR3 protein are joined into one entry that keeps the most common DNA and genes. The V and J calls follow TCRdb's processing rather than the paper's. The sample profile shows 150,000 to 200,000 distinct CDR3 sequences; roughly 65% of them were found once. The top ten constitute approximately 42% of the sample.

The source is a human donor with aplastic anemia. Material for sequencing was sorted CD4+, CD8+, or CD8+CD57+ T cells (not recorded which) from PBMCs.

The bases are TGCAGCGTTGAAGGGGATACGCAGTATTTT. This is translated as CSVEGDTQYF. The chain is assembled from TRBV29-1 and TRBJ2-3, with the D segment identity uncertain. V is shortened by 1 base, J by 6 bases, and the region joining them spans 2 bases. The CDR3 runs 10 amino acids, cysteine and phenylalanine included. The read is trimmed to its CDR3 DNA, 30 bases read in frame from base 1. Sequences SQVTM (CDR1) and ANQGSEA (CDR2) are obtained from the germline V gene.